This T cell receptor (beta chain) was found in a study of T cells after yellow fever vaccination. Findings and caveats of the study: Weaker overall was a secondary response that nonetheless peaked faster, on day 5 versus 15. The CD4 compartment and the CD8 compartment contained a small share of clonotypes in common. The study noted that FACS-sorted repertoires could contain abundant clonotypes contaminating from the bulk population.

In its sample, this clonotype was seen many times. Its cognate antigen is unknown. As TCR cDNA was made by 5'RACE template switching, a universal primer site and UMIs were added. TCRdb re-called the 5' RACE reads with MiXCR, one entry per CDR3 protein. The sample holds about 360,000 distinct CDR3 sequences; 6.2% are singletons and the top ten take 15%. This receptor was taken from a man aged 25 to 40 who received the YFV17D yellow fever vaccine. This sample comprised PBMCs, obtained 5 days after the yellow fever booster vaccination.

The CDR3 here is CASSVVGGRNEQFF. DNA for the CDR3: TGTGCCAGCAGCGTAGTAGGGGGCCGCAATGAGCAGTTCTTC. This chain links TRBV9 with TRBJ2-1; 7 nucleotides match TRBD1. This CDR3 has 14 amino acids. Germline V lookup: CDR1 SGDLS, CDR2 YYNGEE. The J segment lost 6 bases and the V segment lost 0 bases, leaving 3 bases of the junction unmatched.